The 18 T cell receptor beta chains below were found in one sample sequenced in a study of CD8 T cells in Susac syndrome. With random hexamers, 0.5 to 1 ug RNA was reverse transcribed. TCRdb reprocessed the immunoSEQ multiplex PCR reads with MiXCR, giving one entry per CDR3 protein. The table shows approximately 140,000 distinct CDR3 sequences, with 80% occurring only once. The sequenced sample was CD8+ T cells from PBMCs. The receptors come from a human donor with multiple sclerosis.

The V call is TRBV4-1, the J call TRBJ1-2; D may be TRBD1 (6 bases). CDR3 size: 15 residues. Germline V gene data show CDR1 as MGHRA and CDR2 as YSYEKL. Trimming took 6 bases from V and 1 from J, leaving 15 bases between them. CDR3 bases: TGCGCCAGCAGTCGCACAGGGTCGAATAACTATGGCTACACCTTC. Protein product: CASSRTGSNNYGYTF.

The rearrangement uses TRBV7-8 and TRBJ1-1, with 7 bases fitting TRBD1. This CDR3 comprises 15 residues. Germline V gene lookup returns CDR1 SGHVS and CDR2 FQNEAQ. Trimming removed 1 base from V and 7 bases from J; junction bases left unmatched: 9. DNA of the CDR3: TGTGCCAGCAGCTTAGTCAACAGGGGAGGGTTTGAAGCTTTCTTT. Amino acids: CASSLVNRGGFEAFF.

The J gene is TRBJ2-5, the V gene TRBV24-1, with a weak D call TRBD2 (5 bases). The CDR3 has 13 amino acids. The germline gives CDR1 KGHDR, CDR2 SFDVKD. The germline V and J ends were trimmed by 0 bases and 5 bases, with 6 bases remaining between them. For the CDR3, the DNA is TGTGCCACCAGTGATTTGGGGGAGGAGACCCAGTACTTC. Its protein is CATSDLGEETQYF.

The V call is TRBV6-5, the J call TRBJ2-7; 13 nucleotides align to TRBD2. The germline CDR1 and CDR2 sequences are MNHEY and SVGAGI. Trimming removed 2 bases from V and 3 bases from J; junction bases left unmatched: 10. The CDR3 has 18 residues. The CDR3 coding sequence is TGTGCCAGCAGTTACGAAGGACTAGCGGGAGAGGCGGACTACGAGCAGTACGTC. It translates to CASSYEGLAGEADYEQYV.

This chain connects TRBV6-5 to TRBJ2-1, with 12 bases matching TRBD2. The V segment lost 5 bases and the J segment 4 bases; nucleotides outside the gene matches: 3. This CDR3 has 15 residues. Germline V gene lookup returns CDR1 MNHEY and CDR2 SVGAGI. CDR3 DNA: TGTGCCAGCAGTGACCTAGCGGGAGGGTACAATGAGCAGTTCTTC. It yields the protein CASSDLAGGYNEQFF.

This CDR3 is CASSLEWGAAYEQYF. The CDR3 DNA follows: TGCGCCAGCAGCTTGGAATGGGGGGCCGCCTACGAGCAGTACTTC. The chain joins TRBV5-1 to TRBJ2-7, with D perhaps given as TRBD1 or TRBD2 (6 bases each). Per germline, CDR1 SGHRS and CDR2 YFSETQ. The ends were cut back, 0 bases at V and 2 bases at J, with 12 bases in the middle. This CDR3 region has 15 residues.

The CDR3 bases are TGTGCCAGCAGCTTAATGGGATTCGAGCAGTACTTC. It encodes CASSLMGFEQYF. V usage is TRBV7-9 and J usage is TRBJ2-7; no firm D call. CDR1 and CDR2 from the germline V gene are SEHNR and FQNEAQ (reference sequence). Trimming pared 2 bases from V and 6 bases from J, leaving 8 bases between. There are 12 residues in the CDR3. Based on the CDR3 plus reference TRBV7-9 and TRBJ2-7, the full variable domain is DTGVSQNPRHKITKRGQNVTFRCDPISEHNRLYWYRQTLGQGPEFLTYFQNEAQLEKSRLLSDRFSAERPKGSFSTLEIQRTEQGDSAMYLCASSLMGFEQYFGPGTRLTVT.

The rearrangement links TRBV20-1 to TRBJ2-1; 11 bases map to TRBD2. The CDR3 is 18 amino acids. The germline gives CDR1 DFQATT, CDR2 SNEGSKA (reference sequence). The V segment lost 4 bases and the J segment 4 bases; nucleotides outside the gene matches: 15. In DNA, the CDR3 is TGCAGTGCTAACCTAGGACTAGCGGGTTTGGGGGTTTACAATGAGCAGTTCTTC. Amino acid sequence: CSANLGLAGLGVYNEQFF.

This clonotype has just a few counts. V usage is TRBV13 and J usage is TRBJ1-1; TRBD1 is a possible D gene (6 bases). This CDR3 contains 15 residues. V shed 2 bases and J shed 4 bases, with 14 bases lying between them. From germline, CDR1 is PRHDT and CDR2 FYEKMQ (reference sequence). The CDR3 loop is CASSLLELRGTEAFF. The CDR3 nucleotides are TGTGCCAGCAGCTTATTAGAGCTCAGGGGCACTGAAGCTTTCTTT.

V and J are TRBV3-1 and TRBJ2-3, with 9 bases lining up with TRBD1. J was trimmed by 4 bases and V by 3 bases; bases with no gene match: 11. Germline V CDR1 and CDR2: LGHDT, YNNKEL (reference sequence). The CDR3 has 17 residues. The CDR3 bases are TGTGCCAGCAGCCACTCAAGGTTGGGACAGGGACCAGATACGCAGTATTTT. This translates into CASSHSRLGQGPDTQYF.

V usage is TRBV6-5 and J usage is TRBJ1-2; D is uncertain. Germline CDR1 is MNHEY and CDR2 is SVGAGI. This CDR3 region has 13 residues. The V gene lost 0 bases and the J gene lost 3 bases, with 5 bases spanning the gap. CDR3: CASSYSFYYGYTF. CDR3 DNA: TGTGCCAGCAGTTACTCGTTTTACTATGGCTACACCTTC.

The chain has TRBV6-1 and TRBJ2-3, with 9 bases lining up with TRBD2. The CDR3 covers 17 residues. Looked up from germline, CDR1 is MNHNS and CDR2 is SASEGT. With 5 bases clipped from V and 2 bases from J, the junction kept 11 bases outside the gene matches. CDR3 in DNA: TGTGCCAGCAGTCAATCCGGGACTAGCAGACTCACAGATACGCAGTATTTT. It codes for CASSQSGTSRLTDTQYF.

This chain uses TRBV5-1 with TRBJ2-1; D assignment may be TRBD1 or TRBD2 (5 bases each). Trimming took off 0 bases at V and 0 bases at J, with 13 bases between the two ends. The germline V gene has CDR1 SGHRS and CDR2 YFSETQ. The CDR3 is 17 residues long. The CDR3 sequence: CASSLGIRESSYNEQFF. The CDR3 DNA follows: TGCGCCAGCAGCTTGGGGATCAGGGAGAGCTCCTACAATGAGCAGTTCTTC.

CDR3 residues: CASSLALSGAGANVLTF. The CDR3 bases are TGTGCCAGCAGCTTGGCTCTTTCGGGGGCCGGGGCCAACGTCCTGACTTTC. The V call is TRBV7-9, the J call TRBJ2-6; D tentatively fits TRBD1 or TRBD2 (6 bases each). Germline CDR1 is SEHNR and CDR2 is FQNEAQ (reference sequence). V lost 3 bases and J 4 bases, leaving 16 bases between the germline ends. The CDR3 totals 17 residues.

V is TRBV28 and J is TRBJ2-7; 9 nucleotides agree with TRBD2. J lost 4 bases, V lost 5 bases, and 6 bases had no gene match. The CDR3 length is 14 residues. Germline CDR1 and CDR2: MDHEN and SYDVKM. Written as DNA, the CDR3 is TGTGCCAGCAGTGGTAGCGGGGGTGGATACGAGCAGTACTTC. This translates into CASSGSGGGYEQYF.

The chain is built from TRBV20-1 and TRBJ1-2; 7 bases are shared with TRBD1. Trimming at V came to 8 bases and at J to 8 bases, leaving 20 bases not matched to a gene. There are 15 residues in the CDR3. Germline lookup yields CDR1 DFQATT and CDR2 SNEGSKA (reference sequence). CDR3 sequence reads: CSTTHFLEGARGYTF. The CDR3 DNA follows: TGCAGTACGACCCATTTTCTAGAGGGGGCTAGAGGCTACACCTTC.

J is TRBJ1-6 and V is TRBV30; D unclear. This CDR3 has 13 residues. Germline assignment: CDR1 GTSNPN and CDR2 SVGIG (reference sequence). Deletions cut 6 bases from V and 16 bases from J, with 22 bases between. The CDR3 sequence: CACAGNYNSLLHF. CDR3 coding DNA: TGTGCCTGTGCCGGGAACTATAATTCACTTCTCCACTTT.

The chain couples TRBV27 to TRBJ1-1; 8 bases match TRBD1. The CDR3 covers 15 residues. The junction had 13 bases not matched to a gene; V was cut back by 7 bases and J by 6 bases. Looked up from germline, CDR1 is MNHEY and CDR2 is SMNVEV (reference sequence). The CDR3 DNA is TGTGCCAGCAATTCCCACAGGGGGATGGTCGCTGAAGCTTTCTTT. As protein: CASNSHRGMVAEAFF.